These 4 T cell receptor beta chains came from one sample sequenced in a study of blood T cell repertoires in COVID-19. Clones were read by immunoSEQ multiplex PCR, and TCRdb kept only the in-frame ones, dropping some. Of over 80,000 clones detected, 85% to 95% appear once; the ten largest clones hold approximately 1.6%. The sequenced material came from peripheral blood. The receptor source for this set is a man aged 60-69 years with acute or convalescent COVID-19.

This sequence joins TRBV3-1 (or the pseudogene TRBV3-2) and TRBJ2-1; a possible D gene is TRBD2 (6 bases). Trimming removed 0 bases from V and 8 bases from J, with 17 bases in between. Germline CDR1 LGHDT, CDR2 YNNKEL (reference sequence). CDR3 size: 16 residues. CDR3 sequence: CASSQDRLVGGDEQFF. The CDR3, as DNA: TGTGCCAGCAGCCAAGATAGGCTAGTGGGAGGCGATGAGCAGTTCTTC.

The chain combines TRBV5-1 with TRBJ1-4; 8 positions match TRBD1. From germline, CDR1 is SGHRS and CDR2 YFSETQ. J gave up 4 bases and V 4 bases, and 3 bases lay outside the gene matches. The CDR3 covers 14 residues. As DNA, the CDR3 is TGCGCCAGCAGCCCGGGACAGGATAATGAAAAACTGTTTTTT. It is translated as CASSPGQDNEKLFF.

The chain's CDR3 is CSGHRVEETQYF. CDR3 nucleotide sequence: TGCAGCGGCCACAGGGTCGAGGAGACCCAGTACTTC. The chain links TRBV29-1 to TRBJ2-5, with TRBD1 as a possible D gene (6 bases). The germline V and J ends were trimmed by 7 bases and 5 bases, with 14 bases remaining between them. CDR3 length: 12 amino acids. CDR1 and CDR2 (germline): SQVTM, ANQGSEA.

The V and J genes are TRBV4-3 and TRBJ2-1, with TRBD2 matching over 9 bases. Germline V lookup: CDR1 LGHNA, CDR2 YSLEER. J was trimmed by 6 bases and V by 3 bases; bases with no gene match: 15. The CDR3 spans 18 residues. CDR3 residues: CASSQQSLGTSWGNEQFF. The CDR3 DNA sequence: TGCGCCAGCAGCCAGCAGAGCCTTGGGACTAGCTGGGGCAATGAGCAGTTCTTC.